This TCR beta chain was documented in a study of Ad26.COV2.S vaccination and SARS-CoV-2 variants. Clones were sequenced by immunoSEQ multiplex PCR, and TCRdb holds only the in-frame ones, with some missing. This table has roughly 300,000 clones, less than 90% appearing once. Germline loops: CDR1 MDHEN, CDR2 SYDVKM. The CDR3 is made up of 14 amino acids. Losses at the gene ends were 5 bases for V and 8 bases for J; bases not matched to a gene: 8. Treatment specified: 15 to 20 received Ad26.COV2.S at low or high dose, single or two shots; roughly 5 received placebo; per-sample allocation not given. Specimens were obtained on day 63 following the first vaccine or placebo injection. The individual, an adult aged 18-55 years, was a donor in Boston.

This sequence originates from a person aged 18-65 years who received the Ad26.COV2.S COVID-19 vaccine or a placebo. The rearrangement joins TRBV28 to TRBJ1-5, with 8 bases aligning to TRBD1. Material: peripheral blood, obtained in a trial of Ad26.COV2.S vaccine versus placebo. CDR3 in DNA: TGTGCCAGCAGTACCAACGGACAGGGCAAGCCCCAGCATTTT. It is translated as CASSTNGQGKPQHF.